Below are 32 T cell receptor beta chains sequenced from a single sample in a study of a mutant IDH1 vaccine in newly diagnosed glioma. Time point indicated: week 23, last vaccination. Mutant IDH1 20-mer peptide, at 300 ug, made up each vaccine dose, with topical imiquimod. The antigens of these receptors remain unknown. TCRdb's copy holds only in-frame clones and misses some; the assay was immunoSEQ multiplex PCR. The sample carries 52,000 or so clones, about 81% recorded once. The material was PBMCs, obtained from a glioma patient whose treatment included an IDH1 peptide vaccine. These receptors were obtained from a woman aged 40 to 49 with glioma. Some clones in this sample may be carry-over from other donors' samples.

V gene TRBV19 combines with J gene TRBJ1-5, with 9 bases identical to TRBD1. The CDR3 consists of 16 residues. V lost 3 bases and J lost 3; bases outside the gene matches: 6. Per the germline V gene, CDR1 is LNHDA and CDR2 is SQIVND (reference sequence). This chain's CDR3 is CASSMGTGRPNQPQHF. CDR3 nucleotide sequence: TGTGCCAGTAGTATGGGGACAGGGCGCCCCAATCAGCCCCAGCATTTT.

This chain links TRBV5-6 with TRBJ2-7; 7 bases agree with TRBD1. This CDR3 has 14 residues. The trim removed 2 bases at V and 3 bases at J, leaving 5 bases unmatched. Germline CDR1 is SGHDT and CDR2 is YYEEEE. The CDR3 is CASSLPGQNYEQYF. The CDR3 DNA follows: TGTGCCAGCAGCTTACCGGGACAGAACTACGAGCAGTACTTC.

The chain is built from TRBV27 and TRBJ2-3; D perhaps matches TRBD2 (7 bases). The CDR3 extends over 14 amino acids. Looked up from germline, CDR1 is MNHEY and CDR2 is SMNVEV (reference sequence). V was pared by 3 bases and J by 6 bases, with 13 bases between. The CDR3 loop is CASSFEGGGDTQYF. The CDR3 nucleotides read TGTGCCAGCAGTTTTGAGGGAGGGGGGGATACGCAGTATTTT.

V usage is TRBV25-1 and J usage is TRBJ2-5; D gene unclear. Germline loops: CDR1 MGHDK, CDR2 SYGVNS. Trimming pared 4 bases from V and 1 base from J, leaving 7 bases between. This CDR3 is built from 13 residues. CDR3 region: CASSVWGQETQYF. The CDR3 DNA reads as TGTGCCAGCAGTGTATGGGGCCAAGAGACCCAGTACTTC.

The chain links TRBV6-1 to TRBJ1-2; D is unclear. The germline V gene has CDR1 MNHNS and CDR2 SASEGT. This CDR3 spans 15 amino acids. V was trimmed by 2 bases and J by 4 bases, leaving 14 bases between them. CDR3 sequence reads: CASSERSLNSYGYTF. The CDR3 coding sequence is TGTGCCAGCAGTGAACGCAGCCTAAATTCCTATGGCTACACCTTC.

The J gene is TRBJ2-1, the V gene TRBV7-6; TRBD1 is a possible D gene (6 bases). Trimming shortened V by 0 bases and J by 7 bases, and 10 bases separated the two germline ends. Germline CDR1 and CDR2: SGHVS and FNYEAQ. The CDR3 has 14 residues. Here the CDR3 reads CASSLAGARNEQFF. CDR3 bases: TGTGCCAGCAGCTTAGCGGGGGCTAGGAATGAGCAGTTCTTC. Full variable domain (remainder filled in from reference TRBV7-6 and TRBJ2-1): GAGVSQSPRYKVTKRGQDVALRCDPISGHVSLYWYRQALGQGPEFLTYFNYEAQQDKSGLPNDRFSAERPEGSISTLTIQRTEQRDSAMYRCASSLAGARNEQFFGPGTRLTVL.

This clone was recorded once. The gene calls are TRBV11-2 and TRBJ2-7; D remains ambiguous. The V and J ends lost 3 bases and 3 bases respectively, with 12 bases between them. CDR3 length: 14 amino acids. Germline-derived CDR1 and CDR2 are SGHAT and FQNNGV. The CDR3, as DNA: TGTGCCAGCAGCTTTAGGACCGCCAACTACGAGCAGTACTTC. It translates to CASSFRTANYEQYF.

J is TRBJ2-5 and V is TRBV15; the match to TRBD2 covers 7 bases. The germline CDR1 and CDR2 sequences are LNHNV and YYDKDF (reference sequence). The CDR3 is made up of 15 amino acids. With 5 bases clipped from V and 5 bases from J, the junction kept 11 bases outside the gene matches. Written as DNA, the CDR3 is TGTGCCACCAGCGTGACTGGGGGGGTGGGGGAGACCCAGTACTTC. It encodes CATSVTGGVGETQYF.

The J gene is TRBJ1-2, the V gene TRBV7-9; no firm D call. The germline CDR1 and CDR2 sequences are SEHNR and FQNEAQ (reference sequence). V dropped 3 bases and J dropped 8 bases, with 13 bases sitting between them. This CDR3 is 13 amino acids long. The CDR3 here is CASSLAPVGGYTF. The CDR3 region has the DNA TGTGCCAGCAGCTTGGCCCCTGTGGGGGGCTACACCTTC.

This clone has just one count. Here the CDR3 DNA reads TGCGCCAGCAGTGACGGCTACGAGCAGTACTTC. Translated: CASSDGYEQYF. V and J are TRBV10-2 and TRBJ2-7; D call uncertain. The CDR3 loop spans 11 amino acids. The germline V and J ends were trimmed by 3 bases and 3 bases, with 3 bases remaining between them. Germline CDR1 and CDR2: WSHSY and SAAADI.

This clone showed up just once. The chain has TRBV4-1 and TRBJ1-4; no clear D gene. Germline V lookup: CDR1 MGHRA, CDR2 YSYEKL. Trimming left V 4 bases short and J 0 bases short, with 9 bases between. CDR3 length equals 15 residues. For the CDR3, the DNA is TGCGCCAGCAGCCTCCTCCATGCAACTAATGAAAAACTGTTTTTT. This codes for CASSLLHATNEKLFF.

V and J are TRBV10-2 and TRBJ2-1; TRBD1 agrees at 7 bases. CDR3 length: 12 amino acids. The junction had 5 bases not matched to a gene; V was cut back by 2 bases and J by 13 bases. Germline-derived CDR1 and CDR2 are WSHSY and SAAADI. CDR3 protein: CASSETRQGQFF. CDR3 in DNA: TGCGCCAGCAGTGAGACCCGACAGGGCCAGTTCTTC.

The chain carries TRBV6-4 and TRBJ2-7; the D gene is possibly TRBD1 (6 bases). There are 15 residues in the CDR3. The V and J ends lost 7 bases and 3 bases respectively, with 19 bases between them. CDR1 MRHNA and CDR2 SNTAGT come from the germline V gene. The CDR3 loop reads CASKRETGPGYEQYF. CDR3 DNA sequence: TGTGCCAGCAAAAGGGAGACAGGCCCGGGCTACGAGCAGTACTTC.

With respect to this clone: One end of the junction varies from germline; a read error may be responsible. The chain joins TRBV7-7 to TRBJ2-3; 7 bases align to TRBD1. The CDR3 runs 15 residues. Germline V gene data show CDR1 as SSHAT and CDR2 as FNYEAQ (reference sequence). The CDR3 here is CASSLEGAGADTQYF. For the CDR3, the DNA is TGTGCTAGCAGCTTAGAGGGGGCTGGTGCAGATACGCAGTATTTT.

This rearrangement joins TRBV27 to TRBJ1-2; 10 bases line up with TRBD1. The V segment lost 5 bases and the J segment 7 bases; nucleotides outside the gene matches: 10. The CDR3 extends over 15 amino acids. Looked up from germline, CDR1 is MNHEY and CDR2 is SMNVEV (reference sequence). The CDR3 DNA reads TGTGCCAGCAGTATCACGACAGGGGGCGTCAGTGGCTACACCTTC. As protein: CASSITTGGVSGYTF.

The table lists this clone with a count of one. The chain is built from TRBV13 and TRBJ1-2, with D unclear. The germline CDR1 and CDR2 sequences are PRHDT and FYEKMQ (reference sequence). V lost 7 bases and J lost 3, with 12 bases in between. This CDR3 region has 13 residues. CDR3 sequence (DNA): TGTGCCAGCATTGCGGCGTCCTACTATGGCTACACCTTC. Translation: CASIAASYYGYTF. Full variable domain (remainder filled in from reference TRBV13 and TRBJ1-2): AAGVIQSPRHLIKEKRETATLKCYPIPRHDTVYWYQQGPGQDPQFLISFYEKMQSDKGSIPDRFSAQQFSDYHSELNMSSLELGDSALYFCASIAASYYGYTFGSGTRLTVV.

The chain has TRBV29-1 and TRBJ1-4, with TRBD1 identical over 8 bases. The CDR3 has 14 residues. Trimming at V came to 6 bases and at J to 7 bases, leaving 10 bases not matched to a gene. Germline values: CDR1 SQVTM, CDR2 ANQGSEA. The CDR3 coding sequence is TGCAGCGTCCAAGCGACAGGGGTGGGTGAAAAACTGTTTTTT. Encoded protein: CSVQATGVGEKLFF.

V and J are TRBV30 and TRBJ1-4; D call uncertain. Germline CDR1 and CDR2: GTSNPN and SVGIG (reference sequence). The CDR3 consists of 11 residues. Trimming took off 5 bases at V and 8 bases at J, with 9 bases between the two ends. The CDR3 DNA reads as TGTGCCTGGCGTACGGGGGAAAAACTGTTTTTT. Its protein product is CAWRTGEKLFF.

This clone was seen just once. The V call is TRBV7-8, the J call TRBJ1-5; no definite D call. This CDR3 has 18 residues. Trimming stripped 7 bases from V and 2 bases from J, with 24 bases between. The V gene's germline CDR1 is SGHVS and CDR2 FQNEAQ. CDR3 protein: CASTKRAFQAGGNQPQHF. CDR3 DNA: TGTGCCAGCACAAAGAGAGCTTTTCAAGCCGGGGGCAATCAGCCCCAGCATTTT.

The V gene is TRBV29-1, the J gene TRBJ2-3; D gene ambiguous. This CDR3 is built from 12 residues. CDR1 SQVTM and CDR2 ANQGSEA come from the germline V gene. V was pared by 4 bases and J by 2 bases, with 7 bases between. CDR3 coding DNA: TGCAGCGTTGTAACAGCCACAGATACGCAGTATTTT. Translation gives CSVVTATDTQYF.

The chain links TRBV2 to TRBJ1-1; D is uncertain. The CDR3 runs to 14 residues. The V end lost 4 bases, the J end lost 1 base, and 10 bases lay between the germline ends. In germline, CDR1 is SNHLY, CDR2 FYNNEI. CDR3 DNA sequence: TGTGCCAGCAGTGTGAATTTCGGGAACACTGAAGCTTTCTTT. Translating it yields CASSVNFGNTEAFF.

This clone was detected a few times. The CDR3: CAWSVQGSTEAFF. The CDR3 nucleotides read TGTGCCTGGAGTGTCCAGGGATCCACTGAAGCTTTCTTT. This chain uses TRBV30 with TRBJ1-1; a possible D gene is TRBD1 (5 bases). The CDR3 contains 13 residues. The germline CDR1 and CDR2 sequences are GTSNPN and SVGIG (reference sequence). V was trimmed by 0 bases and J by 4 bases, leaving 9 bases between them. Together with reference TRBV30 and TRBJ1-1, the CDR3 gives the full variable domain: SQTIHQWPATLVQPVGSPLSLECTVEGTSNPNLYWYRQAAGRGLQLLFYSVGIGQISSEVPQNLSASRPQDRQFILSSKKLLLSDSGFYLCAWSVQGSTEAFFGQGTRLTVV.

This clone has a single count. The rearrangement uses TRBV5-6 and TRBJ2-7; possibly TRBD2 for D (5 bases). CDR1 is SGHDT and CDR2 is YYEEEE in the germline V gene. This CDR3 region has 15 residues. V gave up 2 bases and J gave up 0 bases, with 12 bases separating them. CDR3 sequence reads: CASSFYEGSSYEQYF. Written as DNA, the CDR3 is TGTGCCAGCAGCTTCTATGAGGGAAGCTCCTACGAGCAGTACTTC.

V gene TRBV19 combines with J gene TRBJ1-2, with 8 bases matching TRBD1. This CDR3 is 13 amino acids long. CDR1 is LNHDA and CDR2 is SQIVND in the germline V gene (reference sequence). V was pared by 7 bases and J by 5 bases, with 6 bases of the junction left unmatched. Written as DNA, the CDR3 is TGTGCCAGTACTCACACAGGGGGGTATGGCTACACCTTC. The encoded protein is CASTHTGGYGYTF. The full variable domain, in which reference TRBV19 and TRBJ1-2 provide the parts outside the CDR3, is DGGITQSPKYLFRKEGQNVTLSCEQNLNHDAMYWYRQDPGQGLRLIYYSQIVNDFQKGDIAEGYSVSREKKESFPLTVTSAQKNPTAFYLCASTHTGGYGYTFGSGTRLTVV.

The chain has TRBV2 and TRBJ2-7; perhaps TRBD2 as D (6 bases). CDR1 and CDR2 (germline): SNHLY, FYNNEI. The germline V and J ends were trimmed by 7 bases and 2 bases, with 15 bases remaining between them. This CDR3 comprises 14 residues. The CDR3 loop reads CASIGVDYAYEQYF. The CDR3 DNA reads TGTGCCAGCATAGGAGTGGACTACGCCTACGAGCAGTACTTC.

J is TRBJ1-2 and V is TRBV5-4, with D unresolved. Trimming pared 4 bases from V and 4 bases from J, leaving 17 bases between. The V gene's germline CDR1 is SGHNT and CDR2 YYREEE (reference sequence). CDR3 length: 15 residues. CDR3 nucleotides: TGTGCCAGCAGCCCCGGGATGGACCGGAGCTATGGCTACACCTTC. Translated: CASSPGMDRSYGYTF.

The genes are TRBV5-5 and TRBJ2-2; tentative D call: TRBD1 (5 bases). Trimming removed 5 bases at V and 0 bases at J, with 11 bases between. This CDR3 contains 15 residues. Germline CDR1 is SGHKS and CDR2 is YYEKEE (reference sequence). CDR3 bases: TGTGCCAGCAGTTCCGACAGCCCGAACACCGGGGAGCTGTTTTTT. This encodes CASSSDSPNTGELFF.

As DNA, the CDR3 is TGCGCCAGCAGGTCAACAGTGAACTATGGCTACACCTTC. This translates into CASRSTVNYGYTF. The genes are TRBV5-1 and TRBJ1-2; D is uncertain. Germline values: CDR1 SGHRS, CDR2 YFSETQ. The CDR3 totals 13 residues. Trimming removed 5 bases from V and 2 bases from J, with 10 bases in between.

This clone was found a few times. The chain employs TRBV6-1 and TRBJ1-5, with TRBD1 as a possible D gene (5 bases). Trimming pared 6 bases from V and 7 bases from J, leaving 13 bases between. The CDR3 is 13 residues long. CDR1 and CDR2 (germline): MNHNS, SASEGT. The CDR3 sequence is CASSPGEGQPQHF. CDR3 in DNA: TGTGCCAGCAGCCCCGGGGAGGGGCAGCCCCAGCATTTT.

The chain carries TRBV9 and TRBJ1-2; D ambiguous. The CDR3 spans 12 residues. CDR1 is SGDLS and CDR2 is YYNGEE in the germline V gene. Deletions cut 6 bases from V and 3 bases from J, with 9 bases between. The CDR3 DNA sequence: TGTGCCAGCACAGGTGGGCACTATGGCTACACCTTC. This encodes CASTGGHYGYTF.

J is TRBJ1-3 and V is TRBV5-1; no firm D call. CDR3 length: 14 amino acids. V shed 4 bases and J shed 3 bases, with 11 bases lying between them. The germline V gene encodes CDR1 SGHRS and CDR2 YFSETQ. CDR3 nucleotides: TGCGCCAGCAGCCCGCAAACACATGGAAACACCATATATTTT. Residues: CASSPQTHGNTIYF.

The genes are TRBV10-2 and TRBJ2-6; 8 bases agree with TRBD2. The J segment lost 0 bases and the V segment lost 3 bases, leaving 10 bases of the junction unmatched. The CDR3 totals 19 residues. Germline CDR1 WSHSY, CDR2 SAAADI. DNA for the CDR3: TGCGCCAGCAGTGATCCGGCGGGGGGTACAGACTCTGGGGCCAACGTCCTGACTTTC. It translates to CASSDPAGGTDSGANVLTF.